The T cell receptor beta chain described here comes from a study of control samples from healthy donors and cancer patients. The method was immunoSEQ multiplex PCR; TCRdb's version includes in-frame clones alone and lacks a portion of them. The sample carries over 150,000 clones, just over 90% recorded once. The CDR3 totals 11 residues. Germline V CDR1 and CDR2: SEHNR, FQNEAQ (reference sequence). The V gene lost 5 bases and the J gene lost 6 bases, with 8 bases spanning the gap. This sequence joins TRBV7-9 and TRBJ2-7, with D uncertain. Sequencing was carried out using blood. This receptor was obtained from a man aged 25-45 years in good health. The CDR3 nucleotides read TGTGCCAGCAGCGCCGGTGGCGAGCAGTACTTC. Protein product: CASSAGGEQYF.